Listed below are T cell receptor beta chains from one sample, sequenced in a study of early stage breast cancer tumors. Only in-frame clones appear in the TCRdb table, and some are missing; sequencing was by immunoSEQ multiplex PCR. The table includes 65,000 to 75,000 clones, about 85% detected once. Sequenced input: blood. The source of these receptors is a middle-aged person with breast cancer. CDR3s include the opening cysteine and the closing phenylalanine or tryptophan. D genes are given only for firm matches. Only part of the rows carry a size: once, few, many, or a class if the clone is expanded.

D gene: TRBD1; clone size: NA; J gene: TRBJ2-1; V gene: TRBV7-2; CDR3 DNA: TGTGCCAGCAGCTCGTACAGGGGGGTTGAGCAGTTCTTC; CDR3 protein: CASSSYRGVEQFF
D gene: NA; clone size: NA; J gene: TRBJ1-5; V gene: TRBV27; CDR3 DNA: TGTGCCACCAGCGGGGGGCCGGGACAGCCCCAGCATTTT; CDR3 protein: CATSGGPGQPQHF
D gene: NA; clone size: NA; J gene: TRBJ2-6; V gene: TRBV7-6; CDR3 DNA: TGTGCCAGCAGCTTAGTATTGGGTGGGGCCAACGTCCTGACTTTC; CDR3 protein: CASSLVLGGANVLTF
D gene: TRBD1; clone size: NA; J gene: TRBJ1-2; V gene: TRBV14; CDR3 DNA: TGTGCCAGCAGCCAAGAGAACCCGACAGGGCCCAATAACTATGGCTACACCTTC; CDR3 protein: CASSQENPTGPNNYGYTF
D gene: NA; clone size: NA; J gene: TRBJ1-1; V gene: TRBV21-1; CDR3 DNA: NA; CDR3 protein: CASSKWGVGFGTEAFF
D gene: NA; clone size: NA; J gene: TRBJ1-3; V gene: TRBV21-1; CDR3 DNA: TGTGCCAGCAGCAAACAGGGGTCTGGAAACACCATATATTTT; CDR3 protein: CASSKQGSGNTIYF
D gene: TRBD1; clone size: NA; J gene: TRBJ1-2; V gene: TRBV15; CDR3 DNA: TGTGCCACCAGCAGACCGGACAGGTCGCAACCTAACTATGGCTACACCTTC; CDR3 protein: CATSRPDRSQPNYGYTF
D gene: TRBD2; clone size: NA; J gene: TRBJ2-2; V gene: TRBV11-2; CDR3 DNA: TGTGCCAGCAGCTCTTCAACTAGCGGGAACGGGGAGCTGTTTTTT; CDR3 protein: CASSSSTSGNGELFF
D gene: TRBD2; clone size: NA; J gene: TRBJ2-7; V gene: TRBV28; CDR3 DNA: TGTGCCAGCAGTTCCCTTTTGGGAGGGGTTAACGAGCAGTACTTC; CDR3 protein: CASSSLLGGVNEQYF
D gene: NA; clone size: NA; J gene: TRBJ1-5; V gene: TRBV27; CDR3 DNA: TGTGCCAGCAGTTTGTATGGTGGGGCGCCTGGCAATCAGCCCCAGCATTTT; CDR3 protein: CASSLYGGAPGNQPQHF
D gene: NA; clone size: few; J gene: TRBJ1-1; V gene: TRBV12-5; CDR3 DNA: TGTGCTAGTGGTGGGGGGTCTCCTGAAGCTTTCTTT; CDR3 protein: CASGGGSPEAFF
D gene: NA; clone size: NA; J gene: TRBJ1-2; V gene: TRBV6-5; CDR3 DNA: TGTGCCAGCAGTTACTCAAGGACGCCCCCGCGGACCTTC; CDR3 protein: CASSYSRTPPRTF
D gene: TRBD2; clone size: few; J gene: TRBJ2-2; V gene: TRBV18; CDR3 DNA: TGTGCCAGCTCACGACGGGAGGCCCGACCCTCTGGCACCGGGGAGCTGTTTTTT; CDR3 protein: CASSRREARPSGTGELFF
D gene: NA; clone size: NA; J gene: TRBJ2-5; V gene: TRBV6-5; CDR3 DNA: TGTGCCAGCAGTTACGGTGGGGGGCGCAGGGAGACCCAGTACTTC; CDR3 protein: CASSYGGGRRETQYF
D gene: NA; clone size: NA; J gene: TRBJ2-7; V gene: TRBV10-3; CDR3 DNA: TGTGCCATCAGAAGGGGACTTTCCTACGAGCAGTACTTC; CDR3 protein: CAIRRGLSYEQYF
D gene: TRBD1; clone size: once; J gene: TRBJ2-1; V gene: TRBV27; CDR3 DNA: TGTGCCAGCAGAGGGACAGGGTACAATGAGCAGTTCTTC; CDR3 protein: CASRGTGYNEQFF
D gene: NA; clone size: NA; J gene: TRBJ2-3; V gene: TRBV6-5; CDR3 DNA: TGTGCCAGCAGCCCTCTTACGCCGCGCACAGATACGCAGTATTTT; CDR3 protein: CASSPLTPRTDTQYF
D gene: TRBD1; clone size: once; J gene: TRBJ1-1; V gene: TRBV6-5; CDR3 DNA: TGTGCCAGCAGTCCCAGGGGGGGAGAAGCTTTCTTT; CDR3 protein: CASSPRGGEAFF
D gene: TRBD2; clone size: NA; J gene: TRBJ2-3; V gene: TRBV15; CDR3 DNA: TGTGCCACCAGCACGATAACTAGCGGGAGGGCCCCCACAGATACGCAGTATTTT; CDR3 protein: CATSTITSGRAPTDTQYF
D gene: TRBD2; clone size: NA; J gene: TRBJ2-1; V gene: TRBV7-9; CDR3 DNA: TGTGCCAGCAGCTCAGCGGGACTCTCCTACAATGAGCAGTTCTTC; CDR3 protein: CASSSAGLSYNEQFF
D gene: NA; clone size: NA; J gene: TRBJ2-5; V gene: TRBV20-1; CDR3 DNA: TGCAGTGCTAGAGACCAAGAGACCCAGTACTTC; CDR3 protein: CSARDQETQYF
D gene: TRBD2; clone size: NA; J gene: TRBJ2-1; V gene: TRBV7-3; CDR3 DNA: TGTGCCAGCAGCCCGGGACTAGCGGGAGGGCCTAGGAATGAGCAGTTCTTC; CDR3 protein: CASSPGLAGGPRNEQFF
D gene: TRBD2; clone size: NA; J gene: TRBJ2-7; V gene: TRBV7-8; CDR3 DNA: TGTGCCAGCAGCTTCGGGACTAGCGCATACGAGCAGTACTTC; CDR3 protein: CASSFGTSAYEQYF
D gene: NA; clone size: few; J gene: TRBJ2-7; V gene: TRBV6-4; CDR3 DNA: TGTGCCAGCAGCAAATACGGGGGCCAAGGGGAGCAGTACTTC; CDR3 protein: CASSKYGGQGEQYF
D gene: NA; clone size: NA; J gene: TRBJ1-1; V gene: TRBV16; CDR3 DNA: TGTGCCAGCAGCCACAAACAGGGAGCGGGCACTGAAGCTTTCTTT; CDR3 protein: CASSHKQGAGTEAFF
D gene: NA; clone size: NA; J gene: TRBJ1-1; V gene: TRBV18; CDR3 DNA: TGTGCCAGCTCACCTGCAGCTGAGAACACTGAAGCTTTCTTT; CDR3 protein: CASSPAAENTEAFF
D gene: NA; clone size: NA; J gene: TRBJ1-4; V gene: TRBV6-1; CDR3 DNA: TGTGCCAGCAACAGGGTTGGTGAAAAACTGTTTTTT; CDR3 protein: CASNRVGEKLFF
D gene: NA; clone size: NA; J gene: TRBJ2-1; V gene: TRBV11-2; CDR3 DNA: TGTGCCAGCAGCCTCAGAGGCTCCTACAATGAGCAGTTCTTC; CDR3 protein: CASSLRGSYNEQFF
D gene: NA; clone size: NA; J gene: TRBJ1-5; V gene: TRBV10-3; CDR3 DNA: TGTGCCACCGGGCGGGGGGACACCAATCAGCCCCAGCATTTT; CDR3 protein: CATGRGDTNQPQHF
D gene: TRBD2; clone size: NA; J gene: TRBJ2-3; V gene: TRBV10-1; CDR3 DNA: TGCGCCAGCAGTGATCCGGGACTAGGGTCCACAGATACGCAGTATTTT; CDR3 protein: CASSDPGLGSTDTQYF
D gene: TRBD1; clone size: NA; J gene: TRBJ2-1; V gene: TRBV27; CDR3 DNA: TGTGCCAGCAGTGCCACGGAACAGGGGAACAATGAGCAGTTCTTC; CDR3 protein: CASSATEQGNNEQFF
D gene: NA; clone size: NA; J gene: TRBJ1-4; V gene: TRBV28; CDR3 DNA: TGTGCCAGCAGTTTATTGGACAATGAAAAACTGTTTTTT; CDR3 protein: CASSLLDNEKLFF
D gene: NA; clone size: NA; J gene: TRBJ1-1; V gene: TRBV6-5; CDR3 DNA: TGTGCCAGCAGCCCCGGCCCAAGGAACACTGAAGCTTTCTTT; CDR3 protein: CASSPGPRNTEAFF
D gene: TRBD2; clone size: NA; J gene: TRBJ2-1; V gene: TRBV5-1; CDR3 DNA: TGCGCCAGCAGCTTGGGATGGACTAGCGGGAGGAGCTCCTACAATGAGCAGTTCTTC; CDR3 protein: CASSLGWTSGRSSYNEQFF
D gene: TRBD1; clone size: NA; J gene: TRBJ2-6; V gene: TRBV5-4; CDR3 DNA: TGTGCCAGCAGCTCCGGGACAGGGGGACCCGGGGCCAACGTCCTGACTTTC; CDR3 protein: CASSSGTGGPGANVLTF
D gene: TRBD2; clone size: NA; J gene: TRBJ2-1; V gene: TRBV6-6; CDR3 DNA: TGTGCCAGCAGTTACGGGGGACTAGCGGCCGACAATGAGCAGTTCTTC; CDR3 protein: CASSYGGLAADNEQFF
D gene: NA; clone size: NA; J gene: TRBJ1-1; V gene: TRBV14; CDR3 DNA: TGTGCCAGCAGCCAAGCGGGGATGAACACTGAAGCTTTCTTT; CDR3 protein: CASSQAGMNTEAFF
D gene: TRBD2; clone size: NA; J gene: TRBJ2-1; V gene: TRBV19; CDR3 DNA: TGTGCCAGTAGTATCCCCGGACTAGCCAGGGATGAGCAGTTCTTC; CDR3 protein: CASSIPGLARDEQFF
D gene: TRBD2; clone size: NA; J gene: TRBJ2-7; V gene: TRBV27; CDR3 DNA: TGTGCCAGCAGGCGATCTAGCGGGTTGGCTTACGAGCAGTACTTC; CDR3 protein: CASRRSSGLAYEQYF
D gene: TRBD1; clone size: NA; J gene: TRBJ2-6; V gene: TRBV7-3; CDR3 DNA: TGTGCCAGCAGCTTAAGGCAGGGGGACGGGGCCAACGTCCTGACTTTC; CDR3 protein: CASSLRQGDGANVLTF
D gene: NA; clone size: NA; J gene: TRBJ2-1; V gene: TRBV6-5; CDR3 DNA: TGTGCCAGCAGGTACTACAATGAGCAGTTCTTC; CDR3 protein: CASRYYNEQFF